Sequencing of this TCR beta chain was carried out in a study of blood T cell repertoires in COVID-19. Study background: Acute and convalescent COVID-19 samples came from the United States, Italy and Spain. PBMCs, B-cell-depleted T cells, or T cells provided the cDNA or gDNA that made up the material.

Original analysis: Estimates of nucleated cell counts were drawn from the amplification of reference gene primers. Some clones are missing from TCRdb's copy, which holds only in-frame ones; the method was immunoSEQ multiplex PCR. The DNA was the basis for D and trimming; V, J and clone size are from that table. Of about 250,000 clones listed, approximately 85% are singletons. The germline gives CDR1 SQVTM, CDR2 ANQGSEA. V was cut by 4 bases and J by 4 bases, with 18 bases left in between. The CDR3 runs to 15 residues. This sequence was found in an elderly woman with COVID-19, enrolled during active disease. V gene TRBV29-1 combines with J gene TRBJ2-3; a possible D gene is TRBD2 (6 bases). The specimen was peripheral blood. In nucleotides, the CDR3 is TGCAGCGTTGCCGGTACGGGGACTGCGGCAGATACGCAGTATTTT. The encoded protein is CSVAGTGTAADTQYF.